Each of the 32 T cell receptor beta chains below was sequenced from the same sample in a study of CD8 T cells in Susac syndrome. The RNA input was roughly 0.45 to 1 ug, and it was reverse transcribed with random hexamers. TCRdb reanalysed the immunoSEQ multiplex PCR reads using MiXCR and keeps one entry per CDR3 protein. Seen here are some 22,000 distinct CDR3 sequences, 85% to 95% observed once, and the top ten hold 0.27%. Sequences were obtained from CD8+ T cells from PBMCs. The receptors here all came from a human donor in good health.

CDR3 residues: CASSPLTGQGRYEQYF. DNA for the CDR3: TGTGCCAGCAGTCCTCTCACTGGACAGGGGAGGTACGAGCAGTACTTC. V gene TRBV27 combines with J gene TRBJ2-7, with 9 bases lining up with TRBD1. The CDR3 spans 16 residues. Germline loops: CDR1 MNHEY, CDR2 SMNVEV (reference sequence). The V segment lost 5 bases and the J segment 4 bases; nucleotides outside the gene matches: 12.

The chain uses TRBV29-1 and TRBJ2-2; 10 nucleotides agree with TRBD1. The CDR3 loop spans 14 amino acids. Trimming took 5 bases from V and 7 from J; bases not matched to a gene: 7. CDR1 is SQVTM and CDR2 is ANQGSEA in the germline V gene. CDR3 DNA sequence: TGCAGCGTTCCTGACAGGGGGCGAGACGGGGAGCTGTTTTTT. Translating gives CSVPDRGRDGELFF.

V and J are TRBV7-2 and TRBJ2-7; 9 bases are a match to TRBD2. Germline V gene sequence: CDR1 SGHTA, CDR2 FQGNSA. The CDR3 has 15 residues. Trimming took 5 bases from V and 7 from J; bases not matched to a gene: 12. The CDR3 reads CASSPIRGGVSEQYF. The CDR3 DNA is TGTGCCAGCAGCCCTATACGCGGGGGGGTAAGTGAGCAGTACTTC.

This chain links TRBV6-5 with TRBJ1-1; perhaps TRBD1 as D (6 bases). The V gene lost 7 bases and the J gene lost 2 bases, with 14 bases spanning the gap. This CDR3 has 14 residues. In germline, CDR1 is MNHEY, CDR2 SVGAGI. The CDR3 is CASIPTGPNTEAFF. The CDR3 DNA sequence: TGTGCCAGCATTCCGACAGGACCAAACACTGAAGCTTTCTTT.

The genes are TRBV6-5 and TRBJ2-7; 8 bases line up with TRBD2. The junction had 5 bases not matched to a gene; V was cut back by 8 bases and J by 2 bases. This CDR3 comprises 13 residues. CDR1 MNHEY and CDR2 SVGAGI come from the germline V gene. This CDR3 reads CASASGSTYEQYF. The CDR3 DNA reads TGTGCCAGCGCCAGCGGGAGCACCTACGAGCAGTACTTC.

J is TRBJ1-1 and V is TRBV27; 7 bases fit TRBD1. Trimming took 8 bases from V and 5 from J; bases not matched to a gene: 5. CDR3 length: 12 residues. Germline V CDR1 and CDR2: MNHEY, SMNVEV (reference sequence). The CDR3 reads CASSTGVTEAFF. The CDR3 DNA follows: TGTGCCAGCTCTACAGGGGTTACTGAAGCTTTCTTT.

This clonotype was picked up one time. This sequence joins TRBV10-2 and TRBJ2-2, with D perhaps TRBD2 (6 bases). Trimming stripped 5 bases from V and 3 bases from J, with 10 bases between. From germline, CDR1 is WSHSY and CDR2 SAAADI. This CDR3 spans 14 amino acids. Here the CDR3 DNA reads TGCGCCAGCAGTTCGGGACTTTACACCGGGGAGCTGTTTTTT. Translation: CASSSGLYTGELFF.

This chain's CDR3 is CASSPRFVAGNTIYF. The CDR3 DNA sequence: TGTGCCAGCAGTCCCCGATTCGTCGCTGGAAACACCATATATTTT. The chain carries TRBV27 and TRBJ1-3, with D hard to call. V was shortened by 5 bases and J by 2 bases, with 13 bases between the two germline ends. There are 15 residues in the CDR3. Germline V lookup: CDR1 MNHEY, CDR2 SMNVEV (reference sequence).

This clonotype was recorded once. The V and J genes are TRBV20-1 and TRBJ1-1; unclear D gene. Per germline, CDR1 DFQATT and CDR2 SNEGSKA (reference sequence). Between the trimmed V and J ends, which lost 6 bases and 5 bases, there was a span of 13 bases. This CDR3 is 12 amino acids long. In DNA form, the CDR3 reads TGCAGTGCCCTCCGAGGTGATACTGAAGCTTTCTTT. Amino acids: CSALRGDTEAFF.

The chain has TRBV12-3 or TRBV12-4 and TRBJ1-2; D call uncertain. The V and J ends lost 5 bases and 13 bases respectively, with 11 bases between them. The CDR3 is 10 residues long. The CDR3 nucleotides are TGTGCCAGCAGTGCGGCCGTGAGCACCTTC. Its protein product is CASSAAVSTF.

The chain employs TRBV4-3 and TRBJ2-7, with D perhaps TRBD1 or TRBD2 (5 bases each). The germline V and J ends were trimmed by 4 bases and 2 bases, with 15 bases remaining between them. This CDR3 is built from 15 residues. Germline V gene sequence: CDR1 LGHNA, CDR2 YSLEER. DNA for the CDR3: TGCGCCAGCAGCCTAAGAGGGGCCCTAACCTACGAGCAGTACTTC. Residues: CASSLRGALTYEQYF.

This clonotype has just one count. V is TRBV19 and J is TRBJ1-1; tentatively, D is TRBD1 (5 bases). CDR1 LNHDA and CDR2 SQIVND come from the germline V gene (reference sequence). Trimming pared 5 bases from V and 5 bases from J, leaving 12 bases between. This CDR3 has 13 residues. The CDR3, as DNA: TGTGCCAGTAGTGGTTGGGGGTTTACTGAAGCTTTCTTT. Its translation: CASSGWGFTEAFF.

The V and J genes are TRBV7-6 and TRBJ1-6, with 7 nucleotides matching TRBD1. CDR1 and CDR2 from the germline V gene are SGHVS and FNYEAQ. The CDR3 has 14 residues. V lost 2 bases to trimming and J lost 10 bases; unmatched junction nucleotides: 5. The CDR3, as DNA: TGTGCCAGCAGCTTAAGCTACAGGGGCTCACCCCTCCACTTT. Translating gives CASSLSYRGSPLHF.

The CDR3 region has the DNA TGTGCCAGCAGGTCTTCCTACGAGCAGTACTTC. It specifies CASRSSYEQYF. The V call is TRBV27, the J call TRBJ2-7, with D uncertain. Trimming shortened V by 6 bases and J by 1 base, and 4 bases separated the two germline ends. The CDR3 is made up of 11 amino acids. Germline loops: CDR1 MNHEY, CDR2 SMNVEV (reference sequence).

This sequence joins TRBV5-6 and TRBJ2-1; D ambiguous. Trimming cost V 1 base and J 6 bases, with 14 bases left between them. Germline V gives CDR1 SGHDT, CDR2 YYEEEE. The CDR3 covers 15 residues. Here the CDR3 DNA reads TGTGCCAGCAGCTTGTTGCCAGGCCAACTCAATGAGCAGTTCTTC. The encoded protein is CASSLLPGQLNEQFF.

The chain couples TRBV5-6 to TRBJ1-1; 10 nucleotides agree with TRBD1. Germline V CDR1 and CDR2: SGHDT, YYEEEE. V shed 1 base, J shed 2 bases, and the junction held 8 bases outside the gene matches. This CDR3 comprises 17 residues. The CDR3, as DNA: TGTGCCAGCAGCTTGAGACAGGGGACAGGGGCTAACACTGAAGCTTTCTTT. Translating gives CASSLRQGTGANTEAFF.

The genes are TRBV19 and TRBJ2-5; D possibly corresponds to TRBD2 (7 bases). This CDR3 contains 13 residues. Deletions cut 7 bases from V and 5 bases from J, with 14 bases between. The germline V gene encodes CDR1 LNHDA and CDR2 SQIVND (reference sequence). This chain's CDR3 is CASKAGAWETQYF. The DNA for the CDR3 is TGTGCCAGTAAGGCGGGGGCCTGGGAGACCCAGTACTTC.

The chain combines TRBV5-6 with TRBJ2-7; TRBD1 aligns across 7 bases. The CDR3 runs 14 residues. The V and J ends lost 4 bases and 5 bases, in that order; junction bases with no gene match: 9. CDR1 and CDR2 from the germline V gene are SGHDT and YYEEEE. The CDR3 sequence is CASSLYRTGHEQYF. CDR3 coding DNA: TGTGCCAGCAGCCTCTACCGGACAGGTCACGAGCAGTACTTC.

The V and J genes are TRBV6-5 and TRBJ2-1, with 8 bases aligning to TRBD1. The CDR3 is made up of 15 amino acids. The ends lost 10 bases at V and 6 bases at J; junction bases unmatched: 14. Looked up from germline, CDR1 is MNHEY and CDR2 is SVGAGI. The CDR3 here is CAISLDGTGSNEQFF. The CDR3 DNA reads as TGTGCCATTTCCCTCGATGGGACAGGTAGCAATGAGCAGTTCTTC.

The J gene is TRBJ2-1, the V gene TRBV5-5, with a weak D call TRBD2 (6 bases). CDR3 length: 12 residues. V lost 0 bases and J 8 bases, leaving 6 bases between the germline ends. Germline CDR1 reads SGHKS; CDR2 reads YYEKEE (reference sequence). The CDR3 nucleotides read TGTGCCAGCAGCTTGGGGGGGGATGAGCAGTTCTTC. This translates into CASSLGGDEQFF. Combining the CDR3 with reference TRBV5-5 and TRBJ2-1 gives the whole variable domain DAGVTQSPTHLIKTRGQQVTLRCSPISGHKSVSWYQQVLGQGPQFIFQYYEKEERGRGNFPDRFSARQFPNYSSELNVNALLLGDSALYLCASSLGGDEQFFGPGTRLTVL.

The chain joins TRBV4-2 to TRBJ2-2; 9 bases line up with TRBD1. This CDR3 comprises 15 residues. V gave up 3 bases and J gave up 2 bases; unmatched junction bases: 1. CDR1 is LGHNA, CDR2 YNFKEQ, per germline. CDR3: CASSQGQGNTGELFF. As DNA, the CDR3 is TGTGCCAGCAGCCAGGGACAGGGAAACACCGGGGAGCTGTTTTTT.

In this sample, this clonotype turned up once. This chain connects TRBV7-9 to TRBJ1-6; D gene ambiguous. Germline CDR1 is SEHNR and CDR2 is FQNEAQ (reference sequence). Trimming removed 5 bases from V and 7 bases from J, with 15 bases in between. This CDR3 has 15 residues. The CDR3 nucleotides are TGTGCCAGCAGCCCACCTGCCTCTGGGAATTCACCCCTCCACTTT. Translated, it gives CASSPPASGNSPLHF.

This sequence joins TRBV13 and TRBJ1-1; D might be TRBD1 (5 bases). The CDR3 extends over 13 amino acids. Germline V gene sequence: CDR1 PRHDT, CDR2 FYEKMQ (reference sequence). The V and J ends lost 5 bases and 4 bases respectively, with 11 bases between them. CDR3 loop: CASSAPGSTEAFF. The CDR3 DNA sequence: TGTGCCAGCAGCGCTCCAGGGTCCACTGAAGCTTTCTTT.

This chain links TRBV12-3 or TRBV12-4 with TRBJ1-5; D gene unclear. Trimming left V 1 base short and J 7 bases short, with 11 bases between. This CDR3 has 14 amino acids. In DNA form, the CDR3 reads TGTGCCAGCAGTTTAGGGGGTCTGGGACAGCCCCAGCATTTT. This encodes CASSLGGLGQPQHF.

The chain joins TRBV5-1 to TRBJ2-2; D is ambiguous. The V gene lost 3 bases and the J gene lost 1 base, with 7 bases spanning the gap. Germline lookup yields CDR1 SGHRS and CDR2 YFSETQ. This CDR3 spans 14 amino acids. The CDR3 region is CASSSSLNTGELFF. DNA for the CDR3: TGCGCCAGCAGCTCTTCACTGAACACCGGGGAGCTGTTTTTT.

The V call is TRBV27, the J call TRBJ2-7; D is tentatively TRBD1 or TRBD2 (6 bases each). Germline loops: CDR1 MNHEY, CDR2 SMNVEV (reference sequence). V was shortened by 5 bases and J by 4 bases, with 15 bases between the two germline ends. The CDR3 extends over 14 amino acids. The CDR3 is CASSPWEGGYEQYF. The CDR3 nucleotides read TGTGCCAGCAGTCCTTGGGAAGGGGGGTACGAGCAGTACTTC.

V usage is TRBV3-1 and J usage is TRBJ1-6; D might be TRBD1 (6 bases). CDR3 length equals 16 residues. Germline CDR1 reads LGHDT; CDR2 reads YNNKEL (reference sequence). V lost 5 bases, J lost 6 bases, and 17 bases lay in between. DNA of the CDR3: TGTGCCAGCAGCTTCACGCAGGGGCCGTCTAATTCACCCCTCCACTTT. This gives the protein CASSFTQGPSNSPLHF.

The gene calls are TRBV7-2 and TRBJ2-1; 8 nucleotides line up with TRBD1. The germline CDR1 and CDR2 sequences are SGHTA and FQGNSA. V was pared by 1 base and J by 4 bases, with 3 bases of the junction left unmatched. CDR3 size: 15 residues. CDR3 sequence (DNA): TGTGCCAGCAGCTTAGGACGGACAGGGTACAATGAGCAGTTCTTC. Encoded protein: CASSLGRTGYNEQFF.

V usage is TRBV12-3 or TRBV12-4 and J usage is TRBJ1-1; D is uncertain. The CDR3 loop spans 12 amino acids. Trimming took 1 base from V and 4 from J, leaving 4 bases between them. The chain's CDR3 is CASSLGPTEAFF. In nucleotides, the CDR3 is TGTGCCAGCAGTTTAGGACCCACTGAAGCTTTCTTT.

This clonotype was recorded once. V gene TRBV7-9 combines with J gene TRBJ1-3; D is ambiguous. CDR3 length equals 14 residues. The germline V gene has CDR1 SEHNR and CDR2 FQNEAQ (reference sequence). V was pared by 5 bases and J by 10 bases, with 18 bases between. The CDR3 coding sequence is TGTGCCAGCAGCCCCGAAGAGTCCACTAAGACCATATATTTT. Its protein is CASSPEESTKTIYF.

The chain joins TRBV7-9 to TRBJ1-4, with 10 bases matching TRBD1. V dropped 5 bases and J dropped 8; count of bases not matched to a gene: 5. CDR1 and CDR2 from the germline V gene are SEHNR and FQNEAQ (reference sequence). This CDR3 spans 14 amino acids. Here the CDR3 reads CASSRTGGEEKLFF. Here the CDR3 DNA reads TGTGCCAGCAGCCGGACAGGGGGAGAGGAAAAACTGTTTTTT.

The rearrangement links TRBV6-1 to TRBJ1-1; D is perhaps TRBD1 (5 bases). Trimming removed 8 bases from V and 5 bases from J, with 15 bases in between. Germline-derived CDR1 and CDR2 are MNHNS and SASEGT. This CDR3 is built from 13 residues. CDR3 protein: CASGGGVWTEAFF. The DNA for the CDR3 is TGTGCCAGCGGGGGTGGGGTTTGGACTGAAGCTTTCTTT.